Listed below are T cell receptor beta chains from one sample, sequenced in a study of blood T cell repertoires in COVID-19. Repertoires were generated with immunoSEQ multiplex PCR, while TCRdb's copy carries only in-frame clones and drops some. The sample records about 260,000 clones, more than 80% being singletons. The specimen sequenced was PBMCs or T cells enriched from blood (not recorded which). Receptors were obtained from a woman in her 30s with acute COVID-19. The CDR3 runs from the conserved cysteine through the conserved F or W. D genes are given only for firm matches. Size is stated for part of the rows, as once, few or many counts, or as a class when the clone is expanded.

v_call: TRBV9; j_call: TRBJ2-2; d_call: NA; clone_size: NA; cdr3_nt: TGTGCCAGCAGCGTAGAACCAGGGTGGGACACCGGGGAGCTGTTTTTT; cdr3_aa: CASSVEPGWDTGELFF
v_call: TRBV5-4; j_call: TRBJ2-3; d_call: NA; clone_size: NA; cdr3_nt: TGTGCCAGCAGCTTGGTAGGACAGCTGAGCACAGATACGCAGTATTTT; cdr3_aa: CASSLVGQLSTDTQYF
v_call: TRBV7-9; j_call: TRBJ2-1; d_call: TRBD1; clone_size: NA; cdr3_nt: TGTGCCAGCAGCTCCCGGGACAGGGTTGGTACTGAGCAGTTCTTC; cdr3_aa: CASSSRDRVGTEQFF
v_call: TRBV19; j_call: TRBJ2-4; d_call: NA; clone_size: NA; cdr3_nt: TGTGCCAGTCTCGGACAGGCCAAAAACATTCAGTACTTC; cdr3_aa: CASLGQAKNIQYF
v_call: TRBV19; j_call: TRBJ1-2; d_call: NA; clone_size: NA; cdr3_nt: TGTGCCAGTAGTCCCCCTGACAGTCCGCCCGGCTACACCTTC; cdr3_aa: CASSPPDSPPGYTF
v_call: TRBV7-2; j_call: TRBJ2-3; d_call: NA; clone_size: NA; cdr3_nt: TGTGCCAGCAGCTTAGCGGTGGGAGAGAGCACAGATACGCAGTATTTT; cdr3_aa: CASSLAVGESTDTQYF
v_call: TRBV27; j_call: TRBJ2-7; d_call: TRBD2; clone_size: NA; cdr3_nt: TGTGCCAGCAGTTCCCGGACTAGCGGGACCTACGAGCAGTACTTC; cdr3_aa: CASSSRTSGTYEQYF
v_call: TRBV10-3; j_call: TRBJ1-2; d_call: NA; clone_size: few; cdr3_nt: TGTGCCATCAGTGAAAATGGCCCAGGGTTTGGCGGCTACACCTTC; cdr3_aa: CAISENGPGFGGYTF
v_call: TRBV27; j_call: TRBJ1-5; d_call: NA; clone_size: NA; cdr3_nt: TGTGCCAGCAGTTTTCCCAGTCGGACCGGTTCATGGAGGAGCTTGCAGCCCCAGCATTTT; cdr3_aa: CASSFPSRTGSWRSLQPQHF
v_call: TRBV20-1; j_call: TRBJ2-1; d_call: TRBD2; clone_size: NA; cdr3_nt: TGCAGTGCTAGTCCGACTAGCGGGAATTACAATGAGCAGTTCTTC; cdr3_aa: CSASPTSGNYNEQFF
v_call: TRBV21-1; j_call: TRBJ2-7; d_call: NA; clone_size: NA; cdr3_nt: TGTGCCAGCAGCAAAGGTGGGCGGGCCCACTACGAGCAGTACTTC; cdr3_aa: CASSKGGRAHYEQYF
v_call: TRBV19; j_call: TRBJ1-6; d_call: TRBD1; clone_size: NA; cdr3_nt: TGTGCCAGTAGACCGACAGGGCGTAATAATTCACCCCTCCACTTT; cdr3_aa: CASRPTGRNNSPLHF
v_call: TRBV5-6; j_call: TRBJ2-4; d_call: TRBD2; clone_size: NA; cdr3_nt: TGTGCCAGCAGCCCATTAACGCCGGGGGGGACCGTTCAGTACTTC; cdr3_aa: CASSPLTPGGTVQYF
v_call: TRBV28; j_call: TRBJ2-1; d_call: NA; clone_size: NA; cdr3_nt: TGTGCCAGCAGTTCGAGCTGGGCGGGATTCTACAATGAGCAGTTCTTC; cdr3_aa: CASSSSWAGFYNEQFF
v_call: TRBV27; j_call: TRBJ2-7; d_call: TRBD1; clone_size: NA; cdr3_nt: TGTGCCAGCAGTCCATTAGCCGGGACAGGAGTCTACGAGCAGTACTTC; cdr3_aa: CASSPLAGTGVYEQYF
v_call: TRBV3-1/TRBV3-2; j_call: TRBJ2-7; d_call: NA; clone_size: NA; cdr3_nt: TGTGCCAGCAGCCAAGAATCGTTCGAGCAGTACTTC; cdr3_aa: CASSQESFEQYF
v_call: TRBV4-1; j_call: TRBJ2-5; d_call: TRBD1; clone_size: NA; cdr3_nt: TGCGCCAGCAGCCAGCCGGGACAGAAACTCCAAGAGACCCAGTACTTC; cdr3_aa: CASSQPGQKLQETQYF
v_call: TRBV13; j_call: TRBJ1-3; d_call: NA; clone_size: NA; cdr3_nt: TGTGCCAGCAGCTTAGGCCCTTCGGCCGGGTCTGGAAACACCATATATTTT; cdr3_aa: CASSLGPSAGSGNTIYF